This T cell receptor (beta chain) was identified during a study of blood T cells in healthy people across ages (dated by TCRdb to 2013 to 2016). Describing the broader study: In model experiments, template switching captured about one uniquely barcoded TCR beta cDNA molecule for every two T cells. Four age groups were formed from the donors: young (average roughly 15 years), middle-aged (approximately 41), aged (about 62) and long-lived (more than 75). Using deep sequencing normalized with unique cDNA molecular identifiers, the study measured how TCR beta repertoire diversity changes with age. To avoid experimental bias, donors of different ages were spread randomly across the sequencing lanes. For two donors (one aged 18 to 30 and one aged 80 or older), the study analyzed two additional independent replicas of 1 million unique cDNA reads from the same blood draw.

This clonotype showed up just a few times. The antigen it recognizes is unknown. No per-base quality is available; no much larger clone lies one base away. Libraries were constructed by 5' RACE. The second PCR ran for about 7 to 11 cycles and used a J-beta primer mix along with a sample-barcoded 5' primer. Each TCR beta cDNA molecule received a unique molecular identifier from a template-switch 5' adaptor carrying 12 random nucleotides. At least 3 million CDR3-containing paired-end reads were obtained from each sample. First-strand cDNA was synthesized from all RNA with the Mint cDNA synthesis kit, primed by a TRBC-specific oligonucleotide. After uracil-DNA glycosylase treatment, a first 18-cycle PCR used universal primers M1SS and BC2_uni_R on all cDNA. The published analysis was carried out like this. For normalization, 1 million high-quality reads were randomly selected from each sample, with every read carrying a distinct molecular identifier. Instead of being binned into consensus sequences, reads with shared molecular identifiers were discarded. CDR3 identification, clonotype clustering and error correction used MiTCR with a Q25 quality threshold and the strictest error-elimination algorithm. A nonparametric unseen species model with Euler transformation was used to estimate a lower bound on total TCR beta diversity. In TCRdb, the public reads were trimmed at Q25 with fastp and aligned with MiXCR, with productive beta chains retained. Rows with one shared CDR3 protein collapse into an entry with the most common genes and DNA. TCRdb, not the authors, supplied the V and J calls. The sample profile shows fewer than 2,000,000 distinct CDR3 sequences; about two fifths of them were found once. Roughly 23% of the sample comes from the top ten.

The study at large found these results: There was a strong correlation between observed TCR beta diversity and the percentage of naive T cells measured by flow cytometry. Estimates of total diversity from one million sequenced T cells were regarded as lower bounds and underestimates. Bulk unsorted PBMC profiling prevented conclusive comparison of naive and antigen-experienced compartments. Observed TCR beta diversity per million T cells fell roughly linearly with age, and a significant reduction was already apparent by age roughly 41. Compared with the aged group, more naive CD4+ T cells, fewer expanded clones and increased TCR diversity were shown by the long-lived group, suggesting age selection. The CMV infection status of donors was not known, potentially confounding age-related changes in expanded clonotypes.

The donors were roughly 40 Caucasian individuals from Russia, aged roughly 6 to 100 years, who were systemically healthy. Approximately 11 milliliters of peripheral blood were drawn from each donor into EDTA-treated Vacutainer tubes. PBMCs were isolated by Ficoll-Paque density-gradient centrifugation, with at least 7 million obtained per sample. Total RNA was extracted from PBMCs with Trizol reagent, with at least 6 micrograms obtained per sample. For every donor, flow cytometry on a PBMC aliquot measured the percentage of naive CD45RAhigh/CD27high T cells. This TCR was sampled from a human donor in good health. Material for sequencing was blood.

The nucleotide sequence reads TGCGCCAGCAGCCTGATACCTTATAGGACCGAAGCTTTCTTT. Its protein reads: CASSLIPYRTEAFF. The rearranged segments are TRBV5-1 and TRBJ1-1; no D gene is confidently identified. The CDR3 holds 14 amino acids from the cysteine to the phenylalanine. The kept DNA is CDR3 alone, 42 bases in frame from the first base. The germline V gene supplies CDR1 SGHRS and CDR2 YFSETQ. Between the V and J ends, shortened by 4 bases and 8 bases respectively, the junction contains 18 bases.